The 30 T cell receptor beta chains given below trace back to one sample, sequenced in a study of vaccination effects on CD4 cells after COVID-19. The antigens for these receptors are not known. Clones were sequenced by immunoSEQ multiplex PCR, and TCRdb holds only the in-frame ones, with some missing. Here the sample spans about 25,000 clones, approximately 70% being singletons. Prior to sequencing, the ViraFEST assay stimulated PBMC with viral peptide pools, which expanded the antigen-specific CD4+ T cells. Cultured cells yielded isolated CD4+ T cells after about ten days. Vaccinees lacked prior SARS-CoV-2 infection and tested negative for nucleocapsid antibodies. Sample: CD4+ T cells from PBMCs cultured with SARS-CoV-2 spike peptides, taken before COVID-19 vaccination. The receptors shown here come from a human donor who received a COVID-19 vaccine.

The chain uses TRBV5-4 and TRBJ2-3; 16 bases line up with TRBD2. The length of the CDR3 is 18 residues. The trim removed 4 bases at V and 0 bases at J, leaving 5 bases unmatched. Germline values: CDR1 SGHNT, CDR2 YYREEE (reference sequence). CDR3 amino acids: CASSGTSGGAVSTDTQYF. CDR3 DNA: TGTGCCAGCAGCGGGACTAGCGGGGGGGCCGTTAGCACAGATACGCAGTATTTT.

The rearrangement joins TRBV7-2 to TRBJ2-1, with D hard to call. CDR1 SGHTA and CDR2 FQGNSA come from the germline V gene. Trimming took 2 bases from V and 7 from J, leaving 9 bases between them. This CDR3 contains 13 residues. CDR3 loop: CASSLRARNEQFF. CDR3 DNA sequence: TGTGCCAGCAGCTTACGGGCTAGGAATGAGCAGTTCTTC. Full variable domain (remainder filled in from reference TRBV7-2 and TRBJ2-1): GAGVSQSPSNKVTEKGKDVELRCDPISGHTALYWYRQSLGQGLEFLIYFQGNSAPDKSGLPSDRFSAERTGGSVSTLTIQRTQQEDSAVYLCASSLRARNEQFFGPGTRLTVL.

This chain joins TRBV5-4 and TRBJ2-1, with TRBD2 matching 13 bases. The CDR3 is made up of 15 amino acids. With V trimmed by 4 bases and J by 9 bases, 7 bases remained unmatched. Looked up from germline, CDR1 is SGHNT and CDR2 is YYREEE (reference sequence). The CDR3 bases are TGTGCCAGCAGCACAACTAGCGGGGGGGCTTTTGAGCAGTTCTTC. It translates to CASSTTSGGAFEQFF.

The chain combines TRBV10-3 with TRBJ2-7; D is perhaps TRBD2 (6 bases). The V gene's germline CDR1 is ENHRY and CDR2 SYGVKD. With 4 bases removed from V and 0 bases from J, the gap between germline ends came to 13 bases. This CDR3 contains 15 residues. This CDR3 reads CAISGSGPSSYEQYF. CDR3 coding DNA: TGTGCCATCAGTGGAAGCGGGCCCAGCTCCTACGAGCAGTACTTC.

This clone has a handful of counts. The rearrangement joins TRBV18 to TRBJ2-2; 9 nucleotides match TRBD1. CDR3 length: 18 residues. Germline V gives CDR1 KGHSH, CDR2 LQKENI. The ends lost 3 bases at V and 0 bases at J; junction bases unmatched: 8. This CDR3 reads CASSPIQRTGANTGELFF. The DNA for the CDR3 is TGTGCCAGCTCACCTATACAACGGACAGGGGCGAACACCGGGGAGCTGTTTTTT.

The CDR3 reads CASAHGSSGANVLTF. The CDR3 DNA reads as TGTGCCAGCGCACATGGGAGCTCTGGGGCCAACGTCCTGACTTTC. The rearrangement links TRBV5-5 to TRBJ2-6, with D perhaps matching TRBD2 (5 bases). The length of the CDR3 is 15 residues. Trimming shortened V by 7 bases and J by 0 bases, and 11 bases separated the two germline ends. Germline V gives CDR1 SGHKS, CDR2 YYEKEE (reference sequence).

J is TRBJ2-5 and V is TRBV5-1; D is ambiguous. This CDR3 contains 13 residues. Germline V CDR1 and CDR2: SGHRS, YFSETQ. Trimming left V 2 bases short and J 5 bases short, with 10 bases between. The chain's CDR3 is CASSLGVEETQYF. In DNA, the CDR3 is TGCGCCAGCAGCTTAGGAGTGGAGGAGACCCAGTACTTC.

V is TRBV5-1 and J is TRBJ2-2; 10 bases are a match to TRBD2. Germline V gene data show CDR1 as SGHRS and CDR2 as YFSETQ. The CDR3 has 16 amino acids. With V trimmed by 0 bases and J by 7 bases, 6 bases remained unmatched. CDR3 bases: TGCGCCAGCAGCTTGGTTCTAGCGGGAGATGTCGGGGAGCTGTTTTTT. Amino acids: CASSLVLAGDVGELFF.

The J gene is TRBJ1-5, the V gene TRBV16, with D hard to call. The CDR3 has 14 amino acids. Trimming stripped 2 bases from V and 2 bases from J, with 7 bases between. Germline V lookup: CDR1 KGHSY, CDR2 FQNENV. The CDR3 here is CASSQMTGNQPQHF. For the CDR3, the DNA is TGTGCCAGCAGCCAAATGACGGGCAATCAGCCCCAGCATTTT.

This clone was found once. The chain has TRBV6-5 and TRBJ1-5, with 7 bases that match TRBD1. V shed 6 bases and J 3 bases; nucleotides not matched to a gene: 8. The CDR3 runs to 15 residues. CDR1 is MNHEY, CDR2 SVGAGI, per germline. CDR3 nucleotides: TGTGCCAGCAGCATACAGGGGTTTACCAATCAGCCCCAGCATTTT. Protein product: CASSIQGFTNQPQHF.

This clone has only a few counts. This same CDR3 is encoded by further DNA sequences in the sample. The rearrangement links TRBV12-3 or TRBV12-4 to TRBJ1-1; D is ambiguous. The CDR3 spans 13 residues. V was cut by 1 base and J by 1 base, with 4 bases left in between. As DNA, the CDR3 is TGTGCCAGCAGTTTAGGGAAGAACACTGAAGCTTTCTTT. Protein sequence: CASSLGKNTEAFF.

V and J are TRBV5-4 and TRBJ2-1; TRBD2 matches 12 bases. The CDR3 sequence is 15 residues long. The germline CDR1 and CDR2 sequences are SGHNT and YYREEE (reference sequence). The V segment lost 4 bases and the J segment 4 bases; nucleotides outside the gene matches: 3. This CDR3 reads CASSKTSGSYNEQFF. The CDR3 DNA reads as TGTGCCAGCAGCAAGACTAGCGGGAGTTACAATGAGCAGTTCTTC.

This sequence joins TRBV5-8 and TRBJ2-3, with a weak D call TRBD2 (7 bases). CDR3 length: 16 amino acids. V was trimmed by 2 bases and J by 3 bases, leaving 16 bases between them. Germline V gene sequence: CDR1 SGHTS, CDR2 YDEGEE. In DNA, the CDR3 is TGTGCCAGCAGCTTAGGGACAAGCGGGACGACAGATACGCAGTATTTT. Translating it yields CASSLGTSGTTDTQYF.

The rearrangement joins TRBV3-1 (or the pseudogene TRBV3-2) to TRBJ2-3, with D uncertain. The V and J ends lost 2 bases and 2 bases respectively, with 8 bases between them. This CDR3 spans 14 amino acids. Germline loops: CDR1 LGHDT, CDR2 YNNKEL (reference sequence). The CDR3 DNA follows: TGTGCCAGCAGCCAAATGCTCGCCACAGATACGCAGTATTTT. This gives the protein CASSQMLATDTQYF.

This chain uses TRBV30 with TRBJ1-5, with D possibly matching TRBD1 (5 bases). Germline V gives CDR1 GTSNPN, CDR2 SVGIG (reference sequence). V gave up 2 bases and J gave up 2 bases, with 19 bases separating them. The CDR3 has 17 residues. In DNA form, the CDR3 reads TGTGCCTGGAGTAATTTCTATCTGGGCAGGGGCAATCAGCCCCAGCATTTT. Amino acid sequence: CAWSNFYLGRGNQPQHF.

This clone was detected a few times. The chain has TRBV20-1 and TRBJ2-7, with 9 positions matching TRBD1. Trimming removed 3 bases from V and 4 bases from J; junction bases left unmatched: 7. The germline V gene has CDR1 DFQATT and CDR2 SNEGSKA (reference sequence). The CDR3 covers 14 residues. CDR3 sequence reads: CSASGGTGRYEQYF. Here the CDR3 DNA reads TGCAGTGCTAGTGGAGGGACAGGGCGGTACGAGCAGTACTTC.

The chain couples TRBV6-1 to TRBJ1-3; no definite D call. This CDR3 is 16 amino acids long. Per germline, CDR1 MNHNS and CDR2 SASEGT. V shed 4 bases and J shed 0 bases, with 13 bases lying between them. CDR3 in DNA: TGTGCCAGCAGTGGAGGTATCACGTCCTCTGGAAACACCATATATTTT. It specifies CASSGGITSSGNTIYF.

The chain recombines TRBV19 with TRBJ2-3; tentative D call: TRBD2 (6 bases). Germline loops: CDR1 LNHDA, CDR2 SQIVND (reference sequence). This CDR3 has 15 residues. Between the trimmed V and J ends, which lost 4 bases and 2 bases, there was a span of 13 bases. The DNA for the CDR3 is TGTGCCAGTAGTACTCGGGACTCCTACACAGATACGCAGTATTTT. Its translation: CASSTRDSYTDTQYF. The full variable domain, completed using reference TRBV19 and TRBJ2-3, is DGGITQSPKYLFRKEGQNVTLSCEQNLNHDAMYWYRQDPGQGLRLIYYSQIVNDFQKGDIAEGYSVSREKKESFPLTVTSAQKNPTAFYLCASSTRDSYTDTQYFGPGTRLTVL.

V and J are TRBV28 and TRBJ1-1, with 7 nucleotides matching TRBD1. With V trimmed by 6 bases and J by 1 base, 2 bases remained unmatched. Germline loops: CDR1 MDHEN, CDR2 SYDVKM. This CDR3 is built from 13 residues. CDR3: CASRRDRNTEAFF. The CDR3 DNA follows: TGTGCCAGCAGAAGGGACAGGAACACTGAAGCTTTCTTT.

The chain has TRBV18 and TRBJ2-6; D uncertain. The CDR3 runs to 16 residues. Germline CDR1 KGHSH, CDR2 LQKENI. V shed 5 bases and J shed 1 base, with 12 bases lying between them. This CDR3 is CASSERVGSGANVLTF. The CDR3 coding sequence is TGTGCCAGCTCAGAAAGGGTCGGGTCTGGGGCCAACGTCCTGACTTTC.

This clone was counted once. This chain connects TRBV6-6 to TRBJ1-6; D is unclear. This CDR3 contains 12 residues. CDR1 and CDR2 (germline): MNHNY, SVGAGI (reference sequence). V was clipped by 4 bases and J by 8 bases, with 6 bases between them. CDR3 nucleotides: TGTGCCAGCAGTTTTGGGGATTCACCCCTCCACTTT. Protein: CASSFGDSPLHF.

This clone has just a few counts. The chain employs TRBV5-1 and TRBJ1-2, with TRBD1 identical over 7 bases. V lost 1 base and J lost 4; bases outside the gene matches: 7. The germline CDR1 and CDR2 sequences are SGHRS and YFSETQ. This CDR3 is 15 amino acids long. Here the CDR3 DNA reads TGCGCCAGCAGCTTGTGGTCAGGGGGAGGCTATGGCTACACCTTC. Translated: CASSLWSGGGYGYTF.

The gene calls are TRBV6-5 and TRBJ1-2; D is uncertain. Germline V gene sequence: CDR1 MNHEY, CDR2 SVGAGI. The CDR3 is made up of 12 amino acids. Deletions cut 2 bases from V and 5 bases from J, with 6 bases between. The CDR3 protein is CASSYGLYGYTF. In nucleotides, the CDR3 is TGTGCCAGCAGTTACGGGCTTTATGGCTACACCTTC.

This rearrangement joins TRBV4-1 to TRBJ1-5; possibly TRBD1 for D (5 bases). The CDR3 runs 15 residues. Per germline, CDR1 MGHRA and CDR2 YSYEKL. Trimming removed 8 bases from V and 1 base from J, with 15 bases in between. The CDR3 DNA sequence: TGCGCCAGCCGAGACCCTTGGGACAGCAATCAGCCCCAGCATTTT. Protein: CASRDPWDSNQPQHF.

The chain has TRBV5-1 and TRBJ1-5; a weak D match, TRBD1 (5 bases). The CDR3 extends over 15 amino acids. V was cut by 3 bases and J by 8 bases, with 18 bases left in between. Per the germline V gene, CDR1 is SGHRS and CDR2 is YFSETQ. This CDR3 reads CASSSGGGGPEPQHF. Written as DNA, the CDR3 is TGCGCCAGCAGCTCAGGTGGGGGGGGACCGGAGCCCCAGCATTTT.

This rearrangement joins TRBV11-2 to TRBJ2-1, with TRBD2 identical over 7 bases. This CDR3 contains 16 residues. Per germline, CDR1 SGHAT and CDR2 FQNNGV. V shed 1 base, J shed 10 bases, and the junction held 13 bases outside the gene matches. CDR3 bases: TGTGCCAGCAGCTTAGGCGGGCGGGAGCTTCGCATCGAGCAGTTCTTC. It specifies CASSLGGRELRIEQFF.

This clone was detected only once. This chain uses TRBV24-1 with TRBJ1-5; D is unclear. V was clipped by 3 bases and J by 7 bases, with 6 bases between them. The CDR3 is 12 amino acids. CDR1 is KGHDR, CDR2 SFDVKD, per germline. The CDR3 region has the DNA TGTGCCACCAGTGATAAAGAACAGCCCCAGCATTTT. Translated: CATSDKEQPQHF.

A few counts support this clone. The V and J genes are TRBV3-1 (or the pseudogene TRBV3-2) and TRBJ1-1; D is unclear. Germline lookup yields CDR1 LGHDT and CDR2 YNNKEL (reference sequence). This CDR3 is built from 13 residues. Trimming took 1 base from V and 6 from J, leaving 9 bases between them. The CDR3 DNA reads as TGTGCCAGCAGCCAAGTCGCTGGGGCTGAAGCTTTCTTT. Translated: CASSQVAGAEAFF.

This clone was seen just once. The V and J genes are TRBV4-1 and TRBJ1-2; unclear D gene. CDR3 length equals 13 residues. Deletions cut 0 bases from V and 7 bases from J, with 9 bases between. CDR1 is MGHRA, CDR2 YSYEKL, per germline. CDR3 loop: CASSQDRSGGYTF. The CDR3 DNA reads as TGCGCCAGCAGCCAAGACAGGTCTGGTGGCTACACCTTC.

V gene TRBV5-1 combines with J gene TRBJ2-7; D gene uncertain. Trimming pared 0 bases from V and 0 bases from J, leaving 7 bases between. Germline values: CDR1 SGHRS, CDR2 YFSETQ. This CDR3 has 14 residues. CDR3 residues: CASSLDFDSYEQYF. In DNA, the CDR3 is TGCGCCAGCAGCTTGGACTTTGACTCCTACGAGCAGTACTTC.